This T cell receptor beta chain was retrieved from a study of identical twins. Whole-study results and caveats: Abundant cord blood beta clonotypes carried fewer insertions; memory repertoires showed none.

CDR1 and CDR2 (germline): SQVTM, ANQGSEA. V was cut by 5 bases and J by 2 bases, with 11 bases left in between. This CDR3 comprises 13 residues. Template switching introduced a universal primer site, and the cDNA bore unique molecular identifiers. Using its own MiXCR run on the 5' RACE reads, TCRdb lists one record per CDR3 protein. The sample contains approximately 410,000 distinct CDR3 sequences, about 18% of which appear only once. Of note for this clonotype: Its antigen is not identified.

The chain recombines TRBV29-1 with TRBJ2-3, with D possibly TRBD1 on 5 matching bases. The clonotype comes from a man in his fifties in good health. Material: naive T cells sorted from blood. In nucleotides, the CDR3 is TGCAGCGTTTGGAGACAGCACACAGATACGCAGTATTTT. It is translated as CSVWRQHTDTQYF.